This T cell receptor beta chain was recovered during a study of Ad26.COV2.S vaccination and SARS-CoV-2 variants (dated by TCRdb to the early 2020s). In the study overall: Donors in the vaccine arm were drawn from COV1001, a phase I-IIa trial of Ad26.COV2.S in healthy adults that was multicentre, randomized, double-blind and placebo-controlled. Ad26.COV2.S was administered intramuscularly at a dose of 5x10^10 or 1x10^11 viral particles, either as one shot or as two shots given 56 days apart. TCRbeta repertoire sequencing served as the tool for gauging how specific and how broad the SARS-CoV-2-reactive T cell receptors were following Ad26.COV2.S vaccination. A total of roughly 30 samples were included in the TCR-sequenced set, comprising about 20 Ad26.COV2.S vaccine recipients, 5 placebo recipients and 8 SARS-CoV-2 convalescent individuals. Trial participants were randomized into five groups of five: low-dose or high-dose Ad26.COV2.S given once or twice, or placebo on both occasions. Investigators did not know the trial group allocation while performing experiments and assessing outcomes. Paper-wide results and their limitations: The authors noted that the TCR breadth and depth analyses may have underestimated total T cell responses. Comparable non-spike TCR breadth was observed between vaccine and placebo recipients, consistent with only spike being contained in the vaccine. The study lacked the statistical power to compare responses across vaccine doses or regimens. Ad26.COV2.S recipients had higher spike-specific TCR breadth than placebo recipients (P = 0.0014). Substantial breadth of spike-specific CD8+ and CD4+ T cell responses was reported after vaccination.

As concerns this clone: Its antigen is currently not known. Base quality data are lacking; no much larger clone is found one base away.

The immunoSEQ Assay was used to sequence TCRbeta CDR3 regions. After extraction, genomic DNA underwent amplification by bias-controlled multiplex PCR, followed by high-throughput sequencing. Per the original workflow: To quantify the absolute abundance of each unique TCRbeta CDR3 region, sequences were collapsed and filtered. T cell fraction was estimated by normalizing TCRbeta template counts to usable DNA, with usable DNA measured through amplification of reference genes found in all nucleated cells. Repertoire TCRs were annotated as SARS-CoV-2-specific when V gene, CDR3 amino acid sequence and J gene were exactly matched to a known reactive TCR set. MIRA supplied the reference SARS-CoV-2 TCR set, which was filtered for enrichment in COVID-19-positive ImmuneCODE repertoires so that public or cross-reactive TCRs were removed. Based on the MIRA antigens, annotated TCRs were further analysed at the level of specific ORF or position within ORF. Breadth was defined as annotated unique rearrangements over total unique productive rearrangements; depth was the summed frequency of those rearrangements. Two-sided Wilcoxon rank-sum tests were used to compare TCR breadth between groups. The immuneACCESS repertoire file appears here via TCRdb, limited to in-frame rearrangements. These files lack a portion of the clones; in checked studies, under half of the deficit traces to unresolved V genes, and the cause of the others is not known. That table gives V, J and clone size, and the DNA gave D and trimming. This sample has 440,000 or so clones in its table, and about 90% of those were observed once. The ten largest clones represent roughly 3.9% of the sample.

The CDR1 and CDR2 encoded by the germline V gene (reference sequence) are WNHNN and SYGVQD. Here V drops 6 bases and J drops 4 bases, and the junction holds 10 bases not matched to any gene. Spanning cysteine to phenylalanine, the CDR3 consists of 15 amino acids. Solely the CDR3 DNA is kept, with 45 bases framed from the first base. The treatment or condition label, read with the paper, signifies: some 20 received Ad26.COV2.S at low or high dose, single or two shots; about 5 received placebo; per-sample allocation not given. Repertoires of vaccine and placebo recipients were sequenced from samples collected on day 63 after the first injection. In Cohort 1b, roughly 26 adults aged 18-55 years were enrolled at a single site in Boston, USA, between 29 July and 7 August 2020. Ad26.COV2.S consisted of a replication-incompetent adenovirus type 26 vector by which a prefusion-stabilized SARS-CoV-2 spike protein from the original Wuhan strain was expressed.

The sample was peripheral blood, taken in a trial of Ad26.COV2.S vaccine versus placebo. The chain is assembled from TRBV10-1 and TRBJ2-7; TRBD1 fits 9 bases in the junction. This TCR came from a person aged 18-65 years who received the Ad26.COV2.S COVID-19 vaccine or a placebo. This receptor has the CDR3 CASRTNRGRLYEQYF. In nucleotide form, the sequence is TGCGCCAGCAGGACCAACAGGGGGCGATTGTACGAGCAGTACTTC.